This T cell receptor beta chain was retrieved from a study of shared clonotypes between healthy human individuals. The study, taken as a whole, reports: Large depth notwithstanding, sorted-subset sequencing proved incomplete by rarefaction. The authors sampled blood alone, and tissue repertoires likely differ. Naive subsets, compared against memory subsets, generally had larger estimated richness values.

To note about this clone: Its matching antigen is unknown.

Several immunoSEQ plates held equal portions of the genomic DNA taken from each subset. The method was immunoSEQ multiplex PCR; TCRdb's version includes in-frame clones alone and lacks a portion of them. The top ten hold more than 9% of the sample, which has some 300,000 clones, less than 75% seen once. The CDR3 loop spans 13 amino acids. Trimming took 0 bases from V and 15 from J, leaving 15 bases between them. From germline, CDR1 is MNHEY and CDR2 SMNVEV (reference sequence). The chain links TRBV27 to TRBJ1-5; D not resolved. The receptor was derived from a man younger than 40 in good health. The sequenced sample was memory CD4+ T cells sorted from blood. Subset denoted: CD45RA-negative fraction. The CDR3 nucleotides are TGTGCCAGCAGTTTATCCCCCGCCGGTTCATTGCATTTT. Its protein is CASSLSPAGSLHF.